These 9 T cell receptor beta chains share one sample of origin, sequenced in a study of control samples from healthy donors and cancer patients. The table came from immunoSEQ multiplex PCR; TCRdb's copy has only in-frame clones and leaves some out. The sample has about 57,000 clones, about 91% seen once. Sequences were obtained from PBMCs. These receptors all stem from a man younger than 40 with colorectal cancer.

The chain joins TRBV12-3 or TRBV12-4 to TRBJ2-3, with D uncertain. Trimming shortened V by 6 bases and J by 2 bases, and 9 bases separated the two germline ends. The CDR3 runs to 13 residues. CDR3 bases: TGTGCCAGCAGGTTAAGGGTCACAGATACGCAGTATTTT. It yields the protein CASRLRVTDTQYF.

The rearrangement links TRBV11-3 to TRBJ2-3; a possible D gene is TRBD1 (7 bases). The V end lost 4 bases, the J end lost 2 bases, and 16 bases lay between the germline ends. This CDR3 spans 16 amino acids. Germline CDR1 and CDR2: SGHNT and YENEEA. As DNA, the CDR3 is TGTGCCAGCAGCTCCCGAGGAGGGGGCTCCACAGATACGCAGTATTTT. Translating gives CASSSRGGGSTDTQYF.

The rearrangement joins TRBV7-9 to TRBJ1-1, with 8 bases that match TRBD1. The V and J ends lost 5 bases and 1 base, in that order; junction bases with no gene match: 6. Germline CDR1 is SEHNR and CDR2 is FQNEAQ (reference sequence). The CDR3 length is 15 residues. CDR3 DNA: TGTGCCAGCAGCAGAACCGGGACAGGGAACACTGAAGCTTTCTTT. It codes for CASSRTGTGNTEAFF.

J is TRBJ1-6 and V is TRBV6-1; no firm D call. V was clipped by 1 base and J by 10 bases, with 14 bases between them. Per germline, CDR1 MNHNS and CDR2 SASEGT. The CDR3 extends over 15 amino acids. Written as DNA, the CDR3 is TGTGCCAGCAGTGAAGTGGTGGAGAGTCTGTCACCCCTCCACTTT. Amino acids: CASSEVVESLSPLHF.

This sequence joins TRBV11-2 and TRBJ1-6, with 7 bases identical to TRBD1. The CDR3 is 15 amino acids. Germline-derived CDR1 and CDR2 are SGHAT and FQNNGV. J gave up 7 bases and V 1 base, and 4 bases lay outside the gene matches. CDR3 residues: CASSLAGQLNSPLHF. In DNA, the CDR3 is TGTGCCAGCAGCTTAGCGGGACAGTTGAATTCACCCCTCCACTTT.

The chain couples TRBV5-4 to TRBJ2-2; 8 bases are a match to TRBD2. The CDR3 length is 18 residues. Germline V gene lookup returns CDR1 SGHNT and CDR2 YYREEE (reference sequence). Germline trimming cut 0 bases from V and 6 bases from J; bases unmatched to any gene: 13. CDR3 residues: CASSLGLAGPLGAGELFF. The DNA for the CDR3 is TGTGCCAGCAGCTTGGGATTAGCGGGGCCCTTAGGGGCCGGGGAGCTGTTTTTT.

V and J are TRBV21-1 and TRBJ2-5; TRBD2 was called by the table and not checked on the DNA. TRBV21-1 is reported as a pseudogene. This CDR3 has 16 residues. CDR3 loop: CASKAATADAGETQYF. CDR3 in DNA: TGTGCCAGCAAAGCGGCTACGGCAGACGCGGGAGAGACCCAGTACTTC.

This clone has only one observation. This chain connects TRBV3-1 (or the pseudogene TRBV3-2) to TRBJ2-5, with unresolved D. Germline CDR1 and CDR2: LGHDT and YNNKEL (reference sequence). Trimming cost V 4 bases and J 5 bases, with 8 bases left between them. There are 12 residues in the CDR3. DNA of the CDR3: TGTGCCAGCAGCCCGCAAGGGGAGACCCAGTACTTC. It yields the protein CASSPQGETQYF.

The rearrangement uses TRBV2 and TRBJ1-5, with D hard to call. The CDR3 runs 15 residues. V was shortened by 0 bases and J by 5 bases, with 11 bases between the two germline ends. Germline assignment: CDR1 SNHLY and CDR2 FYNNEI. The CDR3 loop is CASSEAGSLHQPQHF. Written as DNA, the CDR3 is TGTGCCAGCAGTGAAGCGGGCAGTCTCCATCAGCCCCAGCATTTT.